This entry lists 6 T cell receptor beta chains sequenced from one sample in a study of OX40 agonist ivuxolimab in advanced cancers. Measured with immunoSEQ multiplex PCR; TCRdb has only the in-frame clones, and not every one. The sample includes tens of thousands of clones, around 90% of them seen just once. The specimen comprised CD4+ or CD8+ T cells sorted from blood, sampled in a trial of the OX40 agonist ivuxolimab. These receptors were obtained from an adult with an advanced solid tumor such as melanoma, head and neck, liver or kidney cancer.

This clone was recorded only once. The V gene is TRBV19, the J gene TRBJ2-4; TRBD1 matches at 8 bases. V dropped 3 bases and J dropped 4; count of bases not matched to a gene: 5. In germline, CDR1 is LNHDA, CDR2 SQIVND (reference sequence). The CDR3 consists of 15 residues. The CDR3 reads CASSIGQGRKNIQYF. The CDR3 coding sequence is TGTGCCAGTAGTATTGGACAGGGTCGAAAAAACATTCAGTACTTC.

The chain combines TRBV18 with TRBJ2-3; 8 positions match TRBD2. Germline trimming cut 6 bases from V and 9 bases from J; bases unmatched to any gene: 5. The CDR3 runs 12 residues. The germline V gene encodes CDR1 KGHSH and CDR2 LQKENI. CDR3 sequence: CASSREGGTQYF. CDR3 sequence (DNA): TGTGCCAGCTCCCGGGAGGGGGGCACGCAGTATTTT.

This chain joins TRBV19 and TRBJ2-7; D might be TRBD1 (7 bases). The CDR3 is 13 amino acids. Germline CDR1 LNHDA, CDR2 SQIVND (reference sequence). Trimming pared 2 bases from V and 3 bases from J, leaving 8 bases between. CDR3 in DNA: TGTGCCAGTAGTATACAGGGGGGCTACGAGCAGTACTTC. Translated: CASSIQGGYEQYF.

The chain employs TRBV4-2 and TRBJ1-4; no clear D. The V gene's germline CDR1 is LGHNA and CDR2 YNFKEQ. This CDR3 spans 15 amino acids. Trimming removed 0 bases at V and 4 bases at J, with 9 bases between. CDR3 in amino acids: CASSQDSSGNEKLFF. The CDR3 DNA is TGTGCCAGCAGCCAAGACAGTTCGGGTAATGAAAAACTGTTTTTT.

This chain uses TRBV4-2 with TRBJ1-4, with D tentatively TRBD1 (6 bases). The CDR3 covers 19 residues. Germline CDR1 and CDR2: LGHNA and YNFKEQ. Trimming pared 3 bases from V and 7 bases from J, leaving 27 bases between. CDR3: CASSQESPRDIGRGEKLFF. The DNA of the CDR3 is TGTGCCAGCAGCCAGGAGAGCCCCCGGGACATCGGGCGGGGTGAAAAACTGTTTTTT.

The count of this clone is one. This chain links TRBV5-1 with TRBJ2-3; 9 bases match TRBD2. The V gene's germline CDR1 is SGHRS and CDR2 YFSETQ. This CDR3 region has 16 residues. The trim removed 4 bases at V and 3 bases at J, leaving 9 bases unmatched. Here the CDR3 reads CASSLPLAGRTDTQYF. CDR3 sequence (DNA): TGCGCCAGCAGCCTACCTCTAGCGGGGAGGACAGATACGCAGTATTTT.